This TCR beta chain stems from a study of OX40 agonist ivuxolimab in advanced cancers. TCRdb's copy holds only in-frame clones and misses some; the assay was immunoSEQ multiplex PCR. Of around 70,000 clones listed, 70% to 90% were seen once; the top ten hold 5.5% to 6%. Here the sequenced sample was CD4+ or CD8+ T cells sorted from blood, taken in a trial of the OX40 agonist ivuxolimab. The sequence came from an adult with an advanced solid tumor such as melanoma, head and neck, liver or kidney cancer.

CDR3 sequence (DNA): TGTGCCAGCAGCTCCGTGACGTTCATGAGCTACACCTTC. Translated, it gives CASSSVTFMSYTF. The chain couples TRBV7-2 to TRBJ1-2; D is unclear. CDR3 length: 13 amino acids. The germline gives CDR1 SGHTA, CDR2 FQGNSA. V lost 4 bases to trimming and J lost 9 bases, with 15 bases between them.